A single sample is the source of the 24 T cell receptor beta chains below, sequenced in a study of blood T cell repertoires in COVID-19. Sequencing used immunoSEQ multiplex PCR; TCRdb keeps in-frame clones, though not all of them. The table lists 150,000 to 200,000 clones, 80% to 85% of them singletons. Sequenced: PBMCs or T cells enriched from blood (not recorded which). These receptors came from a woman aged 55-70 years who had recovered from COVID-19.

J is TRBJ1-2 and V is TRBV29-1; 8 bases align to TRBD1. V lost 7 bases, J lost 5 bases, and 6 bases stayed unmatched. Germline V lookup: CDR1 SQVTM, CDR2 ANQGSEA. The CDR3 spans 12 residues. CDR3 in DNA: TGCAGCGCAGGACAGGGCCGATATGGCTACACCTTC. Encoded protein: CSAGQGRYGYTF.

V is TRBV5-5 and J is TRBJ1-2, with D maybe TRBD1 (6 bases). Germline lookup yields CDR1 SGHKS and CDR2 YYEKEE (reference sequence). CDR3 size: 14 residues. The V and J ends lost 4 bases and 6 bases respectively, with 16 bases between them. Here the CDR3 reads CASSPDYRVDGYTF. CDR3 DNA sequence: TGTGCCAGCAGCCCCGACTACAGGGTGGATGGCTACACCTTC.

The V call is TRBV7-9, the J call TRBJ2-3, with D perhaps matching TRBD2 (7 bases). CDR1 is SEHNR, CDR2 FQNEAQ, per germline (reference sequence). This CDR3 has 15 residues. Trimming left V 2 bases short and J 1 base short, with 10 bases between. CDR3 in DNA: TGTGCCAGCAGCTTATCCGGGGGGCGCACAGATACGCAGTATTTT. Encoded protein: CASSLSGGRTDTQYF.

CDR3 sequence (DNA): TGTGCCAGCAGCGGCCGACCGGGGACTGCCACAGATACGCAGTATTTT. This codes for CASSGRPGTATDTQYF. The V and J genes are TRBV3-1 (or the pseudogene TRBV3-2) and TRBJ2-3; TRBD2 might be the D (6 bases). V lost 5 bases, J lost 2 bases, and 17 bases lay in between. There are 16 residues in the CDR3. Germline-derived CDR1 and CDR2 are LGHDT and YNNKEL (reference sequence).

CDR3 bases: TGTGCCAGCAGCTTATGGCCTAGCGGGAGTCAGCAGTTCTTC. It translates to CASSLWPSGSQQFF. J is TRBJ2-1 and V is TRBV7-2, with 10 bases aligning to TRBD2. Germline CDR1 and CDR2: SGHTA and FQGNSA. J was trimmed by 11 bases and V by 2 bases; bases with no gene match: 6. The CDR3 has 14 amino acids.

The chain is built from TRBV28 and TRBJ1-5; tentatively, D is TRBD1 (6 bases). In germline, CDR1 is MDHEN, CDR2 SYDVKM. This CDR3 contains 14 residues. V was cut by 8 bases and J by 11 bases, with 22 bases left in between. The CDR3 loop is CASLGAPGAHAQHF. CDR3 nucleotides: TGTGCCAGCCTGGGGGCTCCAGGCGCCCATGCCCAGCATTTT.

The genes are TRBV10-3 and TRBJ1-5; D is undetermined. In germline, CDR1 is ENHRY, CDR2 SYGVKD. Trimming stripped 11 bases from V and 7 bases from J, with 18 bases between. This CDR3 contains 13 residues. The CDR3 reads CAVGSLGQQPQHF. In DNA form, the CDR3 reads TGTGCCGTGGGGAGCCTAGGGCAGCAGCCCCAGCATTTT.

This chain uses TRBV7-2 with TRBJ2-3; 8 bases match TRBD2. J lost 3 bases, V lost 7 bases, and 9 bases had no gene match. This CDR3 contains 15 residues. Germline V gene data show CDR1 as SGHTA and CDR2 as FQGNSA. The CDR3 nucleotides read TGTGCCAGCAACCGACCGGCTAGCGGGACAGATACGCAGTATTTT. It is translated as CASNRPASGTDTQYF.

The V and J genes are TRBV18 and TRBJ2-1; D is perhaps TRBD2 (5 bases). The germline gives CDR1 KGHSH, CDR2 LQKENI. Trimming took 3 bases from V and 10 from J, leaving 22 bases between them. This CDR3 spans 16 amino acids. The CDR3 sequence is CASSPPITRTSLEQFF. The CDR3 region has the DNA TGTGCCAGCTCACCTCCGATTACCAGGACTTCACTAGAGCAGTTCTTC.

The chain is built from TRBV11-3 and TRBJ2-2; D call uncertain. The CDR3 is 14 residues long. Germline V gives CDR1 SGHNT, CDR2 YENEEA. Trimming removed 3 bases from V and 0 bases from J, with 5 bases in between. CDR3 residues: CASSFTANTGELFF. CDR3 sequence (DNA): TGTGCCAGCAGCTTCACTGCGAACACCGGGGAGCTGTTTTTT.

CDR3: CASSPGSGETQYF. The CDR3 DNA reads as TGTGCCAGCAGTCCTGGGTCGGGGGAGACCCAGTACTTC. The rearrangement joins TRBV12-3 or TRBV12-4 to TRBJ2-5, with D possibly being TRBD2 (5 bases). The length of the CDR3 is 13 residues. V lost 5 bases and J 5 bases, leaving 12 bases between the germline ends.

J is TRBJ1-1 and V is TRBV19; D unresolved. V was shortened by 8 bases and J by 3 bases, with 13 bases between the two germline ends. The germline V gene has CDR1 LNHDA and CDR2 SQIVND (reference sequence). This CDR3 comprises 13 residues. CDR3 coding DNA: TGTGCCAGTGCCCTGCTGCCAGACACTGAAGCTTTCTTT. This gives the protein CASALLPDTEAFF.

This rearrangement joins TRBV4-2 to TRBJ2-5, with 7 bases matching TRBD1. CDR1 and CDR2 from the germline V gene are LGHNA and YNFKEQ. This CDR3 is built from 15 residues. The junction had 8 bases not matched to a gene; V was cut back by 2 bases and J by 5 bases. CDR3 sequence: CASSQSIRQGETQYF. CDR3 in DNA: TGTGCCAGCAGCCAATCAATAAGACAGGGTGAGACCCAGTACTTC.

The V and J genes are TRBV11-1 and TRBJ1-1; D possibly corresponds to TRBD1 (5 bases). The CDR3 sequence is 13 residues long. Trimming took off 1 base at V and 6 bases at J, with 9 bases between the two ends. The germline V gene encodes CDR1 SGHAT and CDR2 FQDESV (reference sequence). CDR3 DNA: TGTGCCAGCAGCTTAGAAGGGGTTGCTGAAGCTTTCTTT. It codes for CASSLEGVAEAFF.

This clone was detected only a few times. The rearrangement joins TRBV29-1 to TRBJ1-2; D is perhaps TRBD1 (6 bases). This CDR3 comprises 13 residues. V lost 4 bases and J 4 bases, leaving 13 bases between the germline ends. Germline V gene sequence: CDR1 SQVTM, CDR2 ANQGSEA. CDR3 sequence (DNA): TGCAGCGTTGCTCGCTTGGACAGCTATGGCTACACCTTC. This sequence encodes CSVARLDSYGYTF. The whole variable domain, filled in from reference TRBV29-1 and TRBJ1-2, reads SAVISQKPSRDICQRGTSLTIQCQVDSQVTMMFWYRQQPGQSLTLIATANQGSEATYESGFVIDKFPISRPNLTFSTLTVSNMSPEDSSIYLCSVARLDSYGYTFGSGTRLTVV.

This clone was found once. The V and J genes are TRBV5-1 and TRBJ1-1, with D perhaps TRBD1 (5 bases). Germline V gene lookup returns CDR1 SGHRS and CDR2 YFSETQ. Trimming shortened V by 3 bases and J by 4 bases, and 13 bases separated the two germline ends. The CDR3 is 14 residues long. The CDR3 nucleotides are TGCGCCAGCAGCTCCCACCGGGGGGGCACTGAAGCTTTCTTT. It specifies CASSSHRGGTEAFF.

The CDR3 DNA follows: TGTGCCAGCAGCGTAGATCTAGGGGCAGCCCAGTACTTC. This sequence encodes CASSVDLGAAQYF. This chain uses TRBV9 with TRBJ2-7; TRBD1 is a possible D gene (5 bases). The CDR3 contains 13 residues. V was cut by 0 bases and J by 10 bases, with 14 bases left in between. Germline CDR1 and CDR2: SGDLS and YYNGEE.

The chain is built from TRBV9 and TRBJ2-2; 7 bases map to TRBD1. CDR3 length: 15 amino acids. Trimming removed 3 bases from V and 4 bases from J; junction bases left unmatched: 6. CDR1 and CDR2 (germline): SGDLS, YYNGEE. DNA of the CDR3: TGTGCCAGCAGCGACCCCTGGACAGGCACCGGGGAGCTGTTTTTT. Translated: CASSDPWTGTGELFF.

V gene TRBV11-1 combines with J gene TRBJ2-2; D perhaps matches TRBD2 (7 bases). CDR3 length: 16 residues. Germline CDR1 is SGHAT and CDR2 is FQDESV (reference sequence). Trimming stripped 3 bases from V and 0 bases from J, with 11 bases between. For the CDR3, the DNA is TGTGCCAGCAGCTTCTGGGGGGGCCCGAACACCGGGGAGCTGTTTTTT. This encodes CASSFWGGPNTGELFF. Filled out from reference TRBV11-1 and TRBJ2-2, the complete variable domain reads EAEVAQSPRYKITEKSQAVAFWCDPISGHATLYWYRQILGQGPELLVQFQDESVVDDSQLPKDRFSAERLKGVDSTLKIQPAELGDSAMYLCASSFWGGPNTGELFFGEGSRLTVL.

A few counts support this clone. The CDR3 sequence is CASSQDSVASGYNEQFF. The CDR3 nucleotides are TGTGCCAGCAGCCAAGATTCGGTGGCTAGCGGGTACAATGAGCAGTTCTTC. V is TRBV4-2 and J is TRBJ2-1; 8 bases agree with TRBD2. Looked up from germline, CDR1 is LGHNA and CDR2 is YNFKEQ. V dropped 0 bases and J dropped 4; count of bases not matched to a gene: 8. CDR3 length: 17 amino acids.

The table lists this clone with a few counts. The chain uses TRBV28 and TRBJ2-4; D gene ambiguous. Trimming took off 6 bases at V and 3 bases at J, with 15 bases between the two ends. Per the germline V gene, CDR1 is MDHEN and CDR2 is SYDVKM. This CDR3 spans 15 amino acids. The CDR3: CASSLSWANKNIQYF. CDR3 nucleotide sequence: TGTGCCAGCAGCCTTTCGTGGGCGAACAAAAACATTCAGTACTTC.

The J gene is TRBJ2-3, the V gene TRBV18, with 7 bases lining up with TRBD2. Germline assignment: CDR1 KGHSH and CDR2 LQKENI. The CDR3 totals 14 residues. V dropped 6 bases and J dropped 3; count of bases not matched to a gene: 6. The CDR3 here is CASSSRRETDTQYF. Here the CDR3 DNA reads TGTGCCAGCTCCTCAAGGCGGGAGACAGATACGCAGTATTTT.

CDR3 DNA sequence: TGTGCCAGCAGTTTATTAGGGGGCGATGGCTACACCTTC. Translated, it gives CASSLLGGDGYTF. The rearrangement links TRBV28 to TRBJ1-2, with 7 nucleotides matching TRBD1. The length of the CDR3 is 13 residues. V shed 1 base, J shed 6 bases, and the junction held 2 bases outside the gene matches. Germline CDR1 MDHEN, CDR2 SYDVKM.

J is TRBJ1-2 and V is TRBV20-1, with unresolved D. CDR3 size: 11 residues. The V end lost 6 bases, the J end lost 4 bases, and 9 bases lay between the germline ends. Germline assignment: CDR1 DFQATT and CDR2 SNEGSKA (reference sequence). CDR3 amino acids: CSADGGYGYTF. The CDR3 region has the DNA TGCAGTGCAGACGGAGGCTATGGCTACACCTTC.